This TCR beta chain was recovered during a study of T cells in localized non-small cell lung cancer. Regarding the study as a whole: Higher T cell density in the blood was associated with longer overall survival, whereas higher adjacent-lung clonality associated with shorter survival. Adjacent uninvolved lung tissue had the highest T cell clonality, exceeding tumor.

This clone was seen a single time. No antigen is known for it. The CDR3 totals 15 residues. Trimming took 0 bases from V and 1 from J, leaving 9 bases between them. CDR1 is MNHNY, CDR2 SVGAGI, per germline (reference sequence). The table came from immunoSEQ multiplex PCR; TCRdb's copy has only in-frame clones and leaves some out. The sample shows more than 100,000 clones, roughly nine tenths of them seen only once. The sample consisted of peripheral blood, taken before any cancer treatment. The chain is built from TRBV6-6 and TRBJ1-1; no definite D call. The sequence came from a female donor older than 55 with stage I lung adenocarcinoma. CDR3 bases: TGTGCCAGCAGTTACTCGAATCTGTGGAACACTGAAGCTTTCTTT. Its translation: CASSYSNLWNTEAFF.